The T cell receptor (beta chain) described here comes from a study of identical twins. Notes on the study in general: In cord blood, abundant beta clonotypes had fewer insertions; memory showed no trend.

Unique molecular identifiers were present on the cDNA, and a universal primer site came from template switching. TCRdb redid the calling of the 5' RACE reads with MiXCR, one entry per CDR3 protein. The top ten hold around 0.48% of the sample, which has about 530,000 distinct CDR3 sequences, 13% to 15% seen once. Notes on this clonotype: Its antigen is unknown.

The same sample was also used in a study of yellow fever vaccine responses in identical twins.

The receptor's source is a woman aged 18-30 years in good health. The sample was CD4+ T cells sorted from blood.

In nucleotides, the CDR3 is TGCAGCGTTGCGGGATCCAACCCCGTTGGAGCTTTCTTT. The encoded protein is CSVAGSNPVGAFF. This chain joins TRBV29-1 and TRBJ1-1; no definite D call. The V gene's germline CDR1 is SQVTM and CDR2 ANQGSEA. V was trimmed by 4 bases and J by 10 bases, leaving 19 bases between them. CDR3 size: 13 residues.